This TCR beta chain was captured by sequencing in a study of T cell changes during pregnancy in multiple sclerosis. Assay used: immunoSEQ multiplex PCR; TCRdb lists only in-frame clones, some missing. Of more than 30,000 clones listed, about 92% are singletons. The germline V gene has CDR1 MDHEN and CDR2 SYDVKM. Trimming shortened V by 3 bases and J by 0 bases, and 12 bases separated the two germline ends. This CDR3 comprises 16 residues. The sequenced sample was PBMCs (not recorded whether the cells were cultured). The sequence was collected from a female donor with multiple sclerosis, enrolled in a pregnancy study. The chain carries TRBV28 and TRBJ2-4; unclear D gene. The chain's CDR3 is CASSFLDDLAKNIQYF. The CDR3 DNA sequence: TGTGCCAGCAGTTTTCTCGACGACCTAGCCAAAAACATTCAGTACTTC.